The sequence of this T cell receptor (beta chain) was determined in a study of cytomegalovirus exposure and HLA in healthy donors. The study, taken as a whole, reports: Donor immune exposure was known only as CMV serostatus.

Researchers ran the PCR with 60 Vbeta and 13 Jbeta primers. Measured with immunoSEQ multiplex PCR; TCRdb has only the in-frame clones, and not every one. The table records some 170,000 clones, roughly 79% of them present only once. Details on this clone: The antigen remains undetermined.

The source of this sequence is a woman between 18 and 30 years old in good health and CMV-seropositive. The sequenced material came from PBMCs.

As DNA, the CDR3 is TGTGCCAGCAGCTTCACTGGACAGGGAACCACAGATACGCAGTATTTT. This translates into CASSFTGQGTTDTQYF. This rearrangement joins TRBV5-6 to TRBJ2-3, with 8 bases identical to TRBD1. The CDR3 has 16 residues. The germline V gene encodes CDR1 SGHDT and CDR2 YYEEEE. Unmatched junction bases numbered 7, after V lost 2 bases and J lost 2 bases.